This TCR beta chain came from a study of T cells expressing NK-cell markers. On the study more broadly: The sequencing cohort of eight donors included seven HCMV-seropositive individuals and one seronegative individual.

Study outcomes and limitations: Expanded clones of NKG2C+ T cells had an unclear HCMV specificity.

The CDR3 has 16 residues. The germline CDR1 and CDR2 sequences are MNHEY and SVGAGI. Turning to this clonotype: As yet, its antigen is unknown.

For each CDR3 protein, TCRdb gives one entry from its re-call of the 5' RACE reads, without DNA. The sample is made up of a few hundred thousand distinct CDR3 sequences, and the top ten hold around 4.9% of it. This sequence joins TRBV6-5 and TRBJ2-2; there is no DNA to check the TCRdb D call of TRBD1. This TCR came from a man aged 18-75 years in good health. Sequenced: blood T cells: a sorted CD56 or NKG2C T cell subset, CD4+ or CD8+ T cells, or bulk PBMC T cells (not recorded which). This chain's CDR3 is CACAPKGAGVSGELFF.